Sequencing of this T cell receptor (beta chain) was carried out in a study of cytotoxic CD8 clonotypes in ibrutinib-treated CLL. The method was immunoSEQ multiplex PCR; TCRdb's version includes in-frame clones alone and lacks a portion of them. The sample holds some 300,000 clones, 70% to 80% seen once. Germline CDR1 is GTSNPN and CDR2 is SVGIG (reference sequence). With 0 bases removed from V and 3 bases from J, the gap between germline ends came to 9 bases. The CDR3 runs to 14 residues. Sample: PBMCs, taken before ibrutinib treatment. This chain connects TRBV30 to TRBJ2-1; weak D call: TRBD1 (6 bases). The sequence came from a human donor with chronic lymphocytic leukemia. The CDR3 DNA follows: TGTGCCTGGAGTGTAGGGGGAATCTACAATGAGCAGTTCTTC. It specifies CAWSVGGIYNEQFF. Using reference TRBV30 and TRBJ2-1 for the parts outside the CDR3, the full variable domain is SQTIHQWPATLVQPVGSPLSLECTVEGTSNPNLYWYRQAAGRGLQLLFYSVGIGQISSEVPQNLSASRPQDRQFILSSKKLLLSDSGFYLCAWSVGGIYNEQFFGPGTRLTVL.